Below, 12 T cell receptor beta chains from the same sample are listed, as sequenced in a study of cytotoxic CD8 clonotypes in ibrutinib-treated CLL. Repertoires were generated with immunoSEQ multiplex PCR, while TCRdb's copy carries only in-frame clones and drops some. The table includes approximately 47,000 clones, roughly 57% detected once. Specimen: PBMCs, collected after 24 months of ibrutinib treatment. These receptors all stem from a human donor with chronic lymphocytic leukemia.

The chain recombines TRBV25-1 with TRBJ2-5; 12 bases are a match to TRBD1. Germline CDR1 and CDR2: MGHDK and SYGVNS. Trimming at V came to 4 bases and at J to 4 bases, leaving 4 bases not matched to a gene. The length of the CDR3 is 15 residues. CDR3 amino acids: CASSVGQGATETQYF. The CDR3 nucleotides are TGTGCCAGCAGTGTGGGACAGGGGGCAACAGAGACCCAGTACTTC.

The chain is built from TRBV28 and TRBJ2-7; 11 bases map to TRBD2. V dropped 6 bases and J dropped 7; count of bases not matched to a gene: 11. The germline gives CDR1 MDHEN, CDR2 SYDVKM. The CDR3 covers 15 residues. The chain's CDR3 is CASSPPIAGGREQYF. CDR3 nucleotide sequence: TGTGCCAGCAGCCCCCCAATAGCGGGGGGGCGTGAGCAGTACTTC.

This clone was observed a few times. This chain connects TRBV2 to TRBJ1-2; no reliable D call. The CDR3 is 12 residues long. The V end lost 3 bases, the J end lost 4 bases, and 6 bases lay between the germline ends. Germline V gives CDR1 SNHLY, CDR2 FYNNEI. The CDR3 spells CASSDVLYGYTF. CDR3 nucleotide sequence: TGTGCCAGCAGTGATGTACTCTATGGCTACACCTTC.

This chain connects TRBV2 to TRBJ1-5; D is unclear. Germline CDR1 and CDR2: SNHLY and FYNNEI. V gave up 2 bases and J gave up 0 bases, with 8 bases separating them. The CDR3 has 15 amino acids. The CDR3 DNA is TGTGCCAGCAGTGAATCAGCATATAGCAATCAGCCCCAGCATTTT. Its protein product is CASSESAYSNQPQHF.

The table lists this clone with a few counts. The chain is built from TRBV7-8 and TRBJ2-7; TRBD1 aligns across 8 bases. Germline lookup yields CDR1 SGHVS and CDR2 FQNEAQ. The CDR3 spans 15 residues. Trimming took 2 bases from V and 2 from J; bases not matched to a gene: 5. The CDR3 is CASSLLDRVPYEQYF. CDR3 DNA: TGTGCCAGCAGCTTACTGGACAGGGTACCCTACGAGCAGTACTTC.

The V and J genes are TRBV11-2 and TRBJ2-3; 7 positions agree with TRBD2. Trimming cost V 5 bases and J 3 bases; bases outside gene matches: 5. This CDR3 comprises 14 residues. CDR1 SGHAT and CDR2 FQNNGV come from the germline V gene. The CDR3 loop is CASSPWEGTDTQYF. CDR3 sequence (DNA): TGTGCCAGCAGCCCCTGGGAGGGGACAGATACGCAGTATTTT.

This chain joins TRBV25-1 and TRBJ1-2; D remains ambiguous. This CDR3 contains 14 residues. CDR1 is MGHDK, CDR2 SYGVNS, per germline. Trimming removed 11 bases at V and 0 bases at J, with 16 bases between. CDR3 bases: TGTGCCTCTTTTACGGGCCTACCTAACTATGGCTACACCTTC. Translating gives CASFTGLPNYGYTF.

This clone was recorded a few times. The CDR3 DNA reads TGTGCCAGCAGTTACCTCCTAGCGGGGGAGGGGCAGTTCTTC. Residues: CASSYLLAGEGQFF. The chain links TRBV6-6 to TRBJ2-1, with TRBD2 matching 10 bases. Per germline, CDR1 MNHNY and CDR2 SVGAGI (reference sequence). This CDR3 is 14 amino acids long. V lost 2 bases to trimming and J lost 12 bases; unmatched junction nucleotides: 7.

The chain employs TRBV5-1 and TRBJ2-3, with unresolved D. Germline V gives CDR1 SGHRS, CDR2 YFSETQ. The CDR3 length is 12 residues. V lost 3 bases to trimming and J lost 6 bases, with 8 bases between them. DNA for the CDR3: TGCGCCAGCAGCTCGCCAGCGGATACGCAGTATTTT. Protein: CASSSPADTQYF.

The genes are TRBV29-1 and TRBJ2-5; D perhaps matches TRBD2 (6 bases). V lost 6 bases and J 0 bases, leaving 17 bases between the germline ends. The CDR3 length is 15 residues. Germline V gene lookup returns CDR1 SQVTM and CDR2 ANQGSEA. CDR3 sequence reads: CSVRGLREDQETQYF. CDR3 bases: TGCAGCGTCCGAGGGCTCAGGGAGGACCAAGAGACCCAGTACTTC.

The rearrangement links TRBV7-9 to TRBJ1-2; possible D gene TRBD1, 6 bases. This CDR3 has 13 residues. Germline V gene lookup returns CDR1 SEHNR and CDR2 FQNEAQ (reference sequence). The V end was cut by 0 bases, the J end by 4 bases, with 6 bases between. This CDR3 is CASSLARGYGYTF. CDR3 DNA: TGTGCCAGCAGCTTAGCCAGGGGCTATGGCTACACCTTC.

The V call is TRBV15, the J call TRBJ1-6; D unclear. The germline CDR1 and CDR2 sequences are LNHNV and YYDKDF (reference sequence). V lost 1 base and J lost 0, with 10 bases in between. The CDR3 runs 17 residues. The CDR3 DNA reads TGTGCCACCAGCAGAGTATCGGGGAGCTCCTATAATTCACCCCTCCACTTT. Translated: CATSRVSGSSYNSPLHF.